The 27 T cell receptor beta chains listed next were all sequenced from one sample in a study of blood T cell repertoires in COVID-19. Sequencing used immunoSEQ multiplex PCR; TCRdb keeps in-frame clones, though not all of them. Seen here are about 160,000 clones, over 75% observed once, and the top ten hold around 15%. Input material: peripheral blood. These receptor sequences come from a man between 18 and 29 years old with COVID-19, enrolled during active disease.

CDR3 DNA: TGCGCCAGCAGCCAGGACAGGGAAACCTACGAGCAGTACTTC. Protein product: CASSQDRETYEQYF. The rearrangement joins TRBV5-1 to TRBJ2-7; 8 nucleotides agree with TRBD1. The CDR3 runs to 14 residues. Unmatched junction bases numbered 5, after V lost 4 bases and J lost 2 bases. CDR1 and CDR2 (germline): SGHRS, YFSETQ. Full variable domain (rest looked up from reference TRBV5-1 and TRBJ2-7): KAGVTQTPRYLIKTRGQQVTLSCSPISGHRSVSWYQQTPGQGLQFLFEYFSETQRNKGNFPGRFSGRQFSNSRSEMNVSTLELGDSALYLCASSQDRETYEQYFGPGTRLTVT.

The gene calls are TRBV4-3 and TRBJ2-1, with TRBD2 matching over 8 bases. This CDR3 has 14 amino acids. In germline, CDR1 is LGHNA, CDR2 YSLEER. Trimming took 4 bases from V and 8 from J; bases not matched to a gene: 7. DNA for the CDR3: TGCGCCAGCAGCCGACTAGCGACGTTCGATGAGCAGTTCTTC. It is translated as CASSRLATFDEQFF.

V gene TRBV4-3 combines with J gene TRBJ2-7, with a tentative D call TRBD1 (6 bases). The germline V gene encodes CDR1 LGHNA and CDR2 YSLEER. This CDR3 contains 15 residues. With 3 bases removed from V and 4 bases from J, the gap between germline ends came to 16 bases. The CDR3, as DNA: TGCGCCAGCAGCCACGCACCGGGACACATGTACGAGCAGTACTTC. It translates to CASSHAPGHMYEQYF.

This clone was observed a single time. The CDR3 sequence: CASSQGTVFYNQPQHF. For the CDR3, the DNA is TGCGCCAGCAGCCAGGGGACAGTATTTTACAATCAGCCCCAGCATTTT. This chain connects TRBV4-1 to TRBJ1-5, with TRBD1 matching over 7 bases. J was trimmed by 3 bases and V by 3 bases; bases with no gene match: 8. The CDR3 covers 16 residues. Per the germline V gene, CDR1 is MGHRA and CDR2 is YSYEKL.

The genes are TRBV5-6 and TRBJ2-7; D is undetermined. Trimming shortened V by 1 base and J by 2 bases, and 13 bases separated the two germline ends. Germline lookup yields CDR1 SGHDT and CDR2 YYEEEE. The CDR3 sequence is 15 residues long. The CDR3 DNA reads as TGTGCCAGCAGCTTGACATTAACCAACCCCTACGAGCAGTACTTC. Translation gives CASSLTLTNPYEQYF.

The chain is built from TRBV9 and TRBJ2-1; tentatively, D is TRBD2 (5 bases). Trimming shortened V by 4 bases and J by 0 bases, and 11 bases separated the two germline ends. This CDR3 spans 15 amino acids. CDR1 SGDLS and CDR2 YYNGEE come from the germline V gene. The CDR3 nucleotides read TGTGCCAGCAGCCCCTTACGGGGCTCCTACAATGAGCAGTTCTTC. It specifies CASSPLRGSYNEQFF.

This chain uses TRBV19 with TRBJ1-5; 8 nucleotides match TRBD1. Looked up from germline, CDR1 is LNHDA and CDR2 is SQIVND (reference sequence). This CDR3 is built from 15 residues. The V and J ends lost 8 bases and 2 bases, in that order; junction bases with no gene match: 8. CDR3 sequence: CASGGQVVGNQPQHF. The DNA for the CDR3 is TGTGCCAGTGGGGGACAGGTTGTGGGCAATCAGCCCCAGCATTTT. Variable domain in full (rest from reference TRBV19 and TRBJ1-5): DGGITQSPKYLFRKEGQNVTLSCEQNLNHDAMYWYRQDPGQGLRLIYYSQIVNDFQKGDIAEGYSVSREKKESFPLTVTSAQKNPTAFYLCASGGQVVGNQPQHFGDGTRLSIL.

This rearrangement joins TRBV6-5 to TRBJ2-7, with TRBD2 as a possible D gene (6 bases). The V and J ends lost 2 bases and 1 base respectively, with 9 bases between them. Germline V gene data show CDR1 as MNHEY and CDR2 as SVGAGI. CDR3 length equals 14 residues. The CDR3 DNA follows: TGTGCCAGCAGTTACCGGGGGTGGTCCTACGAGCAGTACTTC. It encodes CASSYRGWSYEQYF.

This clone was found once. The rearrangement links TRBV4-3 to TRBJ2-7; D uncertain. V was shortened by 0 bases and J by 2 bases, with 20 bases between the two germline ends. Germline CDR1 is LGHNA and CDR2 is YSLEER. The length of the CDR3 is 18 residues. CDR3 bases: TGCGCCAGCAGCCAAGATCTCGTCTTACCACCGCGGACCTACGAGCAGTACTTC. It encodes CASSQDLVLPPRTYEQYF.

The chain couples TRBV7-2 to TRBJ1-2; TRBD1 aligns across 8 bases. V lost 1 base and J lost 4; bases outside the gene matches: 8. Germline loops: CDR1 SGHTA, CDR2 FQGNSA. The CDR3 length is 16 residues. CDR3 sequence: CASSLDRGGPIYGYTF. The CDR3 bases are TGTGCCAGCAGCTTAGACAGGGGGGGCCCTATCTATGGCTACACCTTC.

V is TRBV9 and J is TRBJ2-5; TRBD2 might be the D (6 bases). The ends were cut back, 0 bases at V and 5 bases at J, with 11 bases in the middle. The CDR3 contains 14 residues. Germline assignment: CDR1 SGDLS and CDR2 YYNGEE. CDR3 bases: TGTGCCAGCAGCGTAGTTTCGGAGGGGGAGACCCAGTACTTC. Translating it yields CASSVVSEGETQYF.

This clone was seen more than once but under ten times. This chain links TRBV2 with TRBJ2-7; D is ambiguous. The CDR3 sequence is 11 residues long. From germline, CDR1 is SNHLY and CDR2 FYNNEI. Trimming cost V 7 bases and J 4 bases, with 8 bases left between them. CDR3 nucleotides: TGTGCCAGCATTGACGGTTACGAGCAGTACTTC. Amino acid sequence: CASIDGYEQYF.

The chain is built from TRBV6-2 or TRBV6-3 and TRBJ2-5; no firm D call. V dropped 2 bases and J dropped 0 bases, with 7 bases sitting between them. This CDR3 is built from 14 residues. Looked up from germline, CDR1 is MNHEY and CDR2 is SVGEGT. This CDR3 is CASSYRTNQETQYF. The CDR3 coding sequence is TGTGCCAGCAGTTACAGAACTAACCAAGAGACCCAGTACTTC.

The chain couples TRBV19 to TRBJ1-5; no firm D call. There are 14 residues in the CDR3. Trimming cost V 5 bases and J 7 bases, with 15 bases left between them. Germline-derived CDR1 and CDR2 are LNHDA and SQIVND (reference sequence). Here the CDR3 reads CASSPERVSQPQHF. CDR3 nucleotides: TGTGCCAGTAGTCCGGAGAGGGTCAGCCAGCCCCAGCATTTT.

The J gene is TRBJ2-7, the V gene TRBV5-6, with 7 bases lining up with TRBD1. The V segment lost 3 bases and the J segment 4 bases; nucleotides outside the gene matches: 13. In germline, CDR1 is SGHDT, CDR2 YYEEEE. The CDR3 contains 16 residues. For the CDR3, the DNA is TGTGCCAGCAGCTCCTTCTTCAGGGGGTCCCCTTACGAGCAGTACTTC. As protein: CASSSFFRGSPYEQYF. Using reference TRBV5-6 and TRBJ2-7 for the parts outside the CDR3, the full variable domain is DAGVTQSPTHLIKTRGQQVTLRCSPKSGHDTVSWYQQALGQGPQFIFQYYEEEERQRGNFPDRFSGHQFPNYSSELNVNALLLGDSALYLCASSSFFRGSPYEQYFGPGTRLTVT.

V is TRBV6-5 and J is TRBJ1-5; TRBD1 is a possible D gene (6 bases). CDR1 and CDR2 (germline): MNHEY, SVGAGI. The CDR3 is 15 amino acids. V was trimmed by 5 bases and J by 0 bases, leaving 11 bases between them. CDR3 region: CASSPGHNSNQPQHF. The CDR3 DNA reads TGTGCCAGCAGTCCGGGACACAATAGCAATCAGCCCCAGCATTTT.

The chain carries TRBV11-2 and TRBJ2-2; TRBD2 is a possible D gene (5 bases). Germline CDR1 reads SGHAT; CDR2 reads FQNNGV. CDR3 length equals 14 residues. Trimming took off 7 bases at V and 0 bases at J, with 9 bases between the two ends. CDR3 protein: CASKRNANTGELFF. The CDR3 nucleotides are TGTGCCAGCAAGCGGAACGCGAACACCGGGGAGCTGTTTTTT.

The CDR3 sequence is CASSRQYVQGTSGRARNEQYF. In nucleotides, the CDR3 is TGTGCCAGCAGCCGGCAATACGTCCAAGGGACTAGCGGGAGGGCCAGGAACGAGCAGTACTTC. The J gene is TRBJ2-7, the V gene TRBV4-2, with 16 bases identical to TRBD2. CDR1 is LGHNA, CDR2 YNFKEQ, per germline. CDR3 length: 21 amino acids. Losses at the gene ends were 4 bases for V and 5 bases for J; bases not matched to a gene: 20.

The chain is built from TRBV19 and TRBJ1-1, with D uncertain. Germline assignment: CDR1 LNHDA and CDR2 SQIVND (reference sequence). Trimming took off 7 bases at V and 1 base at J, with 7 bases between the two ends. This CDR3 contains 12 residues. Written as DNA, the CDR3 is TGTGCCAGTAAGTACGGGAACACTGAAGCTTTCTTT. It translates to CASKYGNTEAFF.

The CDR3 protein is CASSRKGTGTLSWNTEAFF. CDR3 bases: TGCGCCAGCAGCCGCAAAGGGACAGGGACTTTATCGTGGAACACTGAAGCTTTCTTT. The genes are TRBV4-1 and TRBJ1-1; 9 bases match TRBD1. Germline V lookup: CDR1 MGHRA, CDR2 YSYEKL. This CDR3 spans 19 amino acids. V shed 4 bases and J 1 base; nucleotides not matched to a gene: 16.

CDR3 region: CATSRDPGQDYEQYF. CDR3 nucleotides: TGTGCCACCAGCAGAGATCCGGGACAGGACTACGAGCAGTACTTC. This chain uses TRBV15 with TRBJ2-7; 8 bases are shared with TRBD1. The V segment lost 0 bases and the J segment 3 bases; nucleotides outside the gene matches: 4. Germline V gene lookup returns CDR1 LNHNV and CDR2 YYDKDF (reference sequence). The CDR3 runs 15 residues.

This clone was picked up a small number of times. The chain combines TRBV4-3 with TRBJ2-1; 9 bases align to TRBD2. After removal of 6 bases from V and 2 bases from J, the junction contained 8 bases not matched to a gene. CDR3 length: 16 amino acids. CDR1 LGHNA and CDR2 YSLEER come from the germline V gene. The CDR3 coding sequence is TGCGCCAGCAGTTACCGTCGGACTAGCGCCTACAATGAGCAGTTCTTC. Amino acid sequence: CASSYRRTSAYNEQFF.

This sequence joins TRBV6-6 and TRBJ1-5; D unclear. This CDR3 comprises 13 residues. Germline CDR1 is MNHNY and CDR2 is SVGAGI (reference sequence). Trimming took off 0 bases at V and 8 bases at J, with 8 bases between the two ends. CDR3 nucleotide sequence: TGTGCCAGCAGTTACTCGTCTCAGGAGCCCCAGCATTTT. Protein: CASSYSSQEPQHF.

The V call is TRBV6-2 or TRBV6-3, the J call TRBJ1-2; D unclear. In germline, CDR1 is MNHEY, CDR2 SVGEGT. V lost 4 bases and J lost 3, with 9 bases in between. This CDR3 contains 13 residues. The CDR3 DNA sequence: TGTGCCAGCAGTTCTTGGAGTCACTATGGCTACACCTTC. It is translated as CASSSWSHYGYTF.

This clone was counted between two and nine times. The chain uses TRBV15 and TRBJ1-3; 7 bases align to TRBD1. Germline loops: CDR1 LNHNV, CDR2 YYDKDF (reference sequence). There are 13 residues in the CDR3. The V segment lost 7 bases and the J segment 2 bases; nucleotides outside the gene matches: 2. The DNA for the CDR3 is TGTGCCACCATGGGACAGACTGGAAACACCATATATTTT. It translates to CATMGQTGNTIYF.

V is TRBV7-3 and J is TRBJ2-1; the match to TRBD1 covers 7 bases. This CDR3 contains 15 residues. Germline V gene sequence: CDR1 SGHTA, CDR2 FQGTGA. V lost 4 bases to trimming and J lost 0 bases; unmatched junction nucleotides: 3. The CDR3 nucleotides read TGTGCCAGCAGCTCGGCAGGGGGCTCCTACAATGAGCAGTTCTTC. Its protein is CASSSAGGSYNEQFF. The full variable domain, its missing parts supplied by reference TRBV7-3 and TRBJ2-1, is GAGVSQTPSNKVTEKGKYVELRCDPISGHTALYWYRQSLGQGPEFLIYFQGTGAADDSGLPNDRFFAVRPEGSVSTLKIQRTERGDSAVYLCASSSAGGSYNEQFFGPGTRLTVL.

This chain connects TRBV5-8 to TRBJ1-5; a weak D match, TRBD1 (6 bases). The CDR3 has 19 amino acids. CDR1 is SGHTS, CDR2 YDEGEE, per germline. With 7 bases removed from V and 0 bases from J, the gap between germline ends came to 26 bases. The CDR3 region has the DNA TGTGCCAGCGCCCTCCGACACGGACAGCAACTTTATAGCAATCAGCCCCAGCATTTT. This encodes CASALRHGQQLYSNQPQHF.